The 17 T cell receptor beta chains below were found in one sample sequenced in a study of T-cell memory formation after mild COVID-19 (dated by TCRdb to 2020 to 2023). The library was obtained by 5' RACE. The sequencer was an Illumina NovaSeq 6000. TCRdb passed the public sequencing reads through fastp at Q25 and MiXCR, retaining productive beta sequences. All rows with the same CDR3 protein become a single entry with the most common DNA and genes. The sample contains roughly 380,000 distinct CDR3 sequences, 25% to 30% of them found a single time. In total, the top ten clones hold 13% of the sample. The sequenced material came from PBMCs or a T cell subset sorted from them (not recorded which). The receptors originated from an adult woman who had mild COVID-19 (a few samples of this study predate the infection). The sample titles of this study are shuffled in the database, so cell type and time point are left out; the donor was told from shared clones.

DNA of the CDR3: TGTGCCAGCAGCCAAGACCCAGGGCCAAACTATGGCTACACCTTC. Residues: CASSQDPGPNYGYTF. The chain recombines TRBV14 with TRBJ1-2, with D perhaps TRBD1 (5 bases). The germline V gene has CDR1 SGHDN and CDR2 FVKESK. CDR3 size: 15 residues. Trimming removed 0 bases from V and 2 bases from J, with 10 bases in between.

This clonotype showed up just a few times. CDR3 protein: CSAPQGSGLQETQYF. The DNA of the CDR3 is TGCAGTGCCCCACAGGGTAGCGGCCTTCAAGAGACCCAGTACTTC. V gene TRBV20-1 combines with J gene TRBJ2-5; D assignment may be TRBD1 or TRBD2 (6 bases each). The V and J ends lost 6 bases and 2 bases respectively, with 19 bases between them. Per germline, CDR1 DFQATT and CDR2 SNEGSKA (reference sequence). This CDR3 spans 15 amino acids.

The chain carries TRBV12-3 or TRBV12-4 and TRBJ1-1; 9 bases agree with TRBD1. V shed 6 bases and J 3 bases; nucleotides not matched to a gene: 2. The CDR3 is made up of 13 amino acids. This chain's CDR3 is CASSWDRDTEAFF. CDR3 DNA sequence: TGTGCCAGCAGCTGGGACAGGGACACTGAAGCTTTCTTT.

This clonotype was counted between two and nine times. This rearrangement joins TRBV20-1 to TRBJ1-1, with 9 bases aligning to TRBD1. V shed 6 bases and J 4 bases; nucleotides not matched to a gene: 6. The germline V gene encodes CDR1 DFQATT and CDR2 SNEGSKA (reference sequence). This CDR3 region has 13 residues. This CDR3 is CSARDRVGTEAFF. The CDR3, as DNA: TGCAGTGCGCGGGACAGGGTGGGCACTGAAGCTTTCTTT.

This clonotype turned up a few times. The chain has TRBV4-1 and TRBJ2-4, with 7 bases that match TRBD1. CDR1 is MGHRA and CDR2 is YSYEKL in the germline V gene. This CDR3 is built from 14 residues. V lost 4 bases and J lost 4; bases outside the gene matches: 4. DNA for the CDR3: TGCGCCAGCAGCCCAGGGGGTCCGAAAAACATTCAGTACTTC. Translating gives CASSPGGPKNIQYF.

This chain links TRBV5-4 with TRBJ1-2; 8 bases agree with TRBD1. CDR3 length: 16 residues. CDR1 is SGHNT, CDR2 YYREEE, per germline (reference sequence). V gave up 4 bases and J gave up 4 bases; unmatched junction bases: 12. CDR3 residues: CASSLPRQGKIYGYTF. CDR3 nucleotides: TGTGCCAGCAGCCTACCTAGACAGGGGAAAATCTATGGCTACACCTTC.

This clonotype has only a few counts. CDR3 nucleotides: TGTGCCAGCTCATCAGTCGGGACAGGGATTTTTGACTATGGCTACACCTTC. Protein product: CASSSVGTGIFDYGYTF. This chain links TRBV18 with TRBJ1-2, with TRBD1 matching 9 bases. The germline gives CDR1 KGHSH, CDR2 LQKENI. CDR3 length equals 17 residues. V was pared by 5 bases and J by 3 bases, with 13 bases of the junction left unmatched.

The chain joins TRBV29-1 to TRBJ2-1; possibly TRBD2 for D (7 bases). The CDR3 contains 15 residues. Germline assignment: CDR1 SQVTM and CDR2 ANQGSEA. Between the trimmed V and J ends, which lost 7 bases and 2 bases, there was a span of 18 bases. CDR3 sequence reads: CSAVGAGEAYNEQFF. The CDR3 bases are TGCAGCGCCGTGGGGGCGGGAGAGGCCTACAATGAGCAGTTCTTC.

The chain recombines TRBV19 with TRBJ2-7, with D possibly being TRBD2 (5 bases). With 1 base removed from V and 5 bases from J, the gap between germline ends came to 6 bases. The CDR3 spans 12 residues. Germline assignment: CDR1 LNHDA and CDR2 SQIVND (reference sequence). The CDR3 DNA sequence: TGTGCCAGTAGTATAGGAGCGGACGAGCAGTACTTC. This encodes CASSIGADEQYF.

This clonotype was detected only a few times. The rearrangement joins TRBV20-1 to TRBJ2-6, with D perhaps matching TRBD2 (5 bases). CDR1 is DFQATT and CDR2 is SNEGSKA in the germline V gene (reference sequence). The CDR3 contains 14 residues. The V end lost 6 bases, the J end lost 2 bases, and 11 bases lay between the germline ends. Here the CDR3 DNA reads TGCAGTGCGGAAAGGGAGACTGGGGCCAACGTCCTGACTTTC. Translating gives CSAERETGANVLTF.

This clonotype was observed a handful of times. V and J are TRBV6-2 or TRBV6-3 and TRBJ2-7; D is undetermined. Per germline, CDR1 MNHEY and CDR2 SVGEGT. V lost 3 bases to trimming and J lost 3 bases, with 9 bases between them. The CDR3 is 13 residues long. The CDR3: CASSYGQNYEQYF. The CDR3 DNA sequence: TGTGCCAGCAGTTATGGGCAGAACTACGAGCAGTACTTC.

This clonotype was counted a few times. The chain has TRBV6-6 and TRBJ2-7; TRBD2 matches 12 bases. In germline, CDR1 is MNHNY, CDR2 SVGAGI (reference sequence). This CDR3 contains 15 residues. The ends lost 7 bases at V and 3 bases at J; junction bases unmatched: 7. The CDR3 DNA sequence: TGTGCCAGCACCGGACTAGCGGGAAGTCTCTACGAGCAGTACTTC. Amino acids: CASTGLAGSLYEQYF.

This clonotype occurred a few times. J is TRBJ1-2 and V is TRBV7-9; D is unresolved. The CDR3 extends over 13 amino acids. Trimming left V 3 bases short and J 3 bases short, with 8 bases between. Germline V gives CDR1 SEHNR, CDR2 FQNEAQ (reference sequence). The CDR3 nucleotides are TGTGCCAGCAGCTTTTCGCAGGACTATGGCTACACCTTC. Its protein product is CASSFSQDYGYTF.

This clonotype was picked up a small number of times. CDR3 nucleotide sequence: TGTGCCAGCAGCTTGGGGGACAGCTTCAATCAGCCCCAGCATTTT. Translation: CASSLGDSFNQPQHF. The V and J genes are TRBV5-5 and TRBJ1-5; 7 nucleotides align to TRBD1. The germline V gene has CDR1 SGHKS and CDR2 YYEKEE (reference sequence). This CDR3 is built from 15 residues. With 0 bases clipped from V and 3 bases from J, the junction kept 3 bases outside the gene matches.

This sequence joins TRBV5-6 and TRBJ1-2; D is undetermined. The CDR3 loop spans 14 amino acids. V was shortened by 2 bases and J by 1 base, with 9 bases between the two germline ends. In germline, CDR1 is SGHDT, CDR2 YYEEEE. CDR3 nucleotide sequence: TGTGCCAGCAGCTTAGGCCCGGATAACTATGGCTACACCTTC. Translated, it gives CASSLGPDNYGYTF.

V is TRBV6-1 and J is TRBJ2-7; 9 bases are a match to TRBD1. The CDR3 contains 16 residues. The V segment lost 5 bases and the J segment 4 bases; nucleotides outside the gene matches: 12. From germline, CDR1 is MNHNS and CDR2 SASEGT. The CDR3 sequence is CASSTNTGQGRYEQYF. CDR3 nucleotide sequence: TGTGCCAGCAGTACCAATACCGGACAGGGGAGGTACGAGCAGTACTTC.

The chain uses TRBV6-2 or TRBV6-3 and TRBJ2-7; D gene unclear. The ends were cut back, 0 bases at V and 1 base at J, with 4 bases in the middle. From germline, CDR1 is MNHEY and CDR2 SVGEGT. The CDR3 is 13 residues long. DNA for the CDR3: TGTGCCAGCAGTTACTCTCCATCCTACGAGCAGTACTTC. Protein sequence: CASSYSPSYEQYF.